Following are 28 T cell receptor beta chains from one sample sequenced in a study of control samples from healthy donors and cancer patients. Sequencing was performed with immunoSEQ multiplex PCR; in TCRdb, only in-frame clones are kept and a portion is missing. The sample lists around 52,000 clones, 75% to 95% occurring once. Input material: PBMCs. The receptors derive from a man aged 30 to 45 with colorectal cancer.

Here the CDR3 reads CASSFGQGASYEQYF. CDR3 DNA: TGTGCCAGCAGCTTTGGCCAGGGGGCTTCATACGAGCAGTACTTC. The chain joins TRBV7-8 to TRBJ2-7; TRBD1 matches 8 bases. Germline loops: CDR1 SGHVS, CDR2 FQNEAQ. The V segment lost 3 bases and the J segment 4 bases; nucleotides outside the gene matches: 8. CDR3 length equals 15 residues. Using reference TRBV7-8 and TRBJ2-7 for the parts outside the CDR3, the full variable domain is GAGVSQSPRYKVAKRGQDVALRCDPISGHVSLFWYQQALGQGPEFLTYFQNEAQLDKSGLPSDRFFAERPEGSVSTLKIQRTQQEDSAVYLCASSFGQGASYEQYFGPGTRLTVT.

The chain uses TRBV24-1 and TRBJ2-5; possible D gene TRBD1, 5 bases. Germline CDR1 KGHDR, CDR2 SFDVKD. V lost 5 bases to trimming and J lost 3 bases, with 12 bases between them. This CDR3 contains 14 residues. CDR3 bases: TGTGCCACCAGTGGAACAGGCGACGAAGAGACCCAGTACTTC. Translating it yields CATSGTGDEETQYF.

J is TRBJ1-2 and V is TRBV6-5, with TRBD1 matching over 8 bases. This CDR3 is built from 12 residues. Germline loops: CDR1 MNHEY, CDR2 SVGAGI. The J segment lost 8 bases and the V segment lost 5 bases, leaving 4 bases of the junction unmatched. CDR3 loop: CASSPGDRGYTF. In DNA, the CDR3 is TGTGCCAGCAGTCCCGGGGACAGGGGCTACACCTTC.

This sequence joins TRBV7-2 and TRBJ2-5, with a weak D call TRBD2 (5 bases). Trimming took off 3 bases at V and 3 bases at J, with 14 bases between the two ends. The CDR3 consists of 15 residues. Germline V lookup: CDR1 SGHTA, CDR2 FQGNSA. CDR3 residues: CASSLAGRVEETQYF. The CDR3 bases are TGTGCCAGCAGCTTGGCGGGCCGAGTCGAAGAGACCCAGTACTTC. The whole variable domain, filled in from reference TRBV7-2 and TRBJ2-5, reads GAGVSQSPSNKVTEKGKDVELRCDPISGHTALYWYRQSLGQGLEFLIYFQGNSAPDKSGLPSDRFSAERTGGSVSTLTIQRTQQEDSAVYLCASSLAGRVEETQYFGPGTRLLVL.

V is TRBV30 and J is TRBJ2-7; 7 bases are shared with TRBD1. The CDR3 length is 11 residues. The V and J ends lost 5 bases and 4 bases, in that order; junction bases with no gene match: 2. Germline CDR1 is GTSNPN and CDR2 is SVGIG (reference sequence). For the CDR3, the DNA is TGTGCCTGGGCGACAGGGTACGAGCAGTACGTC. This sequence encodes CAWATGYEQYV.

The chain uses TRBV2 and TRBJ1-2; 7 bases line up with TRBD1. J lost 6 bases, V lost 7 bases, and 20 bases had no gene match. Germline CDR1 is SNHLY and CDR2 is FYNNEI. This CDR3 spans 17 amino acids. In DNA form, the CDR3 reads TGTGCCAGCACCAGAGGGTGGGACAGAGCGGGTCGGAATGGCTACACCTTC. It codes for CASTRGWDRAGRNGYTF.

In its sample, this clone was seen a few times. The chain is built from TRBV6-1 and TRBJ1-5; 7 nucleotides align to TRBD1. Germline V gene lookup returns CDR1 MNHNS and CDR2 SASEGT. Trimming took 2 bases from V and 4 from J; bases not matched to a gene: 5. There are 15 residues in the CDR3. As DNA, the CDR3 is TGTGCCAGCAGTGAACACGGGACAGCTAATCAGCCCCAGCATTTT. The encoded protein is CASSEHGTANQPQHF.

The J gene is TRBJ2-7, the V gene TRBV19; D may be TRBD1 (5 bases). The CDR3 loop spans 13 amino acids. Germline values: CDR1 LNHDA, CDR2 SQIVND (reference sequence). V was pared by 3 bases and J by 5 bases, with 11 bases between. The CDR3: CASSIRQGHEQYF. CDR3 in DNA: TGTGCCAGTAGTATCCGGCAGGGCCACGAGCAGTACTTC.

V gene TRBV30 combines with J gene TRBJ1-6, with 8 bases matching TRBD1. CDR1 is GTSNPN, CDR2 SVGIG, per germline (reference sequence). CDR3 length: 13 amino acids. V was clipped by 0 bases and J by 8 bases; unmatched bases: 0. CDR3 DNA: TGTGCCTGGAGTGTACAGGGGGATTCACCCCTCCACTTT. This translates into CAWSVQGDSPLHF.

The chain is built from TRBV2 and TRBJ2-4; D tentatively fits TRBD1 or TRBD2 (6 bases each). V lost 2 bases to trimming and J lost 0 bases, with 14 bases between them. The V gene's germline CDR1 is SNHLY and CDR2 FYNNEI. The CDR3 covers 17 residues. Written as DNA, the CDR3 is TGTGCCAGCAGTGAACTGGGGGGCATATTAGCCAAAAACATTCAGTACTTC. It codes for CASSELGGILAKNIQYF.

The rearrangement uses TRBV7-2 and TRBJ1-1; no clear D. Germline V gene sequence: CDR1 SGHTA, CDR2 FQGNSA. V lost 1 base, J lost 1 base, and 10 bases lay in between. This CDR3 region has 15 residues. The CDR3: CASSLVADPNTEAFF. CDR3 DNA: TGTGCCAGCAGCTTAGTGGCAGACCCGAACACTGAAGCTTTCTTT.

In this sample, this clone turned up a few times. This sequence joins TRBV15 and TRBJ2-2, with TRBD1 identical over 8 bases. The V gene's germline CDR1 is LNHNV and CDR2 YYDKDF (reference sequence). The CDR3 runs 17 residues. Trimming took 0 bases from V and 2 from J; bases not matched to a gene: 5. The CDR3, as DNA: TGTGCCACCAGCAGAGATCCAGGGGGCTCTAACACCGGGGAGCTGTTTTTT. Encoded protein: CATSRDPGGSNTGELFF. The whole variable domain, filled in from reference TRBV15 and TRBJ2-2, reads DAMVIQNPRYQVTQFGKPVTLSCSQTLNHNVMYWYQQKSSQAPKLLFHYYDKDFNNEADTPDNFQSRRPNTSFCFLDIRSPGLGDTAMYLCATSRDPGGSNTGELFFGEGSRLTVL.

The chain has TRBV11-2 and TRBJ1-4; D not resolved. Germline CDR1 and CDR2: SGHAT and FQNNGV. The CDR3 has 13 residues. The V end lost 1 base, the J end lost 6 bases, and 6 bases lay between the germline ends. The CDR3 DNA sequence: TGTGCCAGCAGCTTAGGGTCTTATGAAAAACTGTTTTTT. Its protein product is CASSLGSYEKLFF.

The chain recombines TRBV6-2 or TRBV6-3 with TRBJ2-7, with a possible D match to TRBD1 (5 bases). The CDR3 extends over 14 amino acids. V lost 3 bases, J lost 5 bases, and 14 bases lay in between. CDR1 is MNHEY and CDR2 is SVGEGT in the germline V gene. CDR3 sequence (DNA): TGTGCCAGCAGTTATATCCTAGGGGTGAACGAGCAGTACTTC. Translation gives CASSYILGVNEQYF.

The V call is TRBV4-1, the J call TRBJ2-7; TRBD1 is a possible D gene (6 bases). Germline assignment: CDR1 MGHRA and CDR2 YSYEKL. CDR3 length: 15 residues. Trimming removed 3 bases at V and 3 bases at J, with 15 bases between. This CDR3 reads CASSQATGTLYEQYF. The CDR3 DNA follows: TGCGCCAGCAGCCAGGCCACCGGGACACTCTACGAGCAGTACTTC.

The chain carries TRBV12-3 or TRBV12-4 and TRBJ1-5; D is undetermined. Trimming took 3 bases from V and 5 from J, leaving 8 bases between them. The CDR3 is 13 residues long. The CDR3 here is CASSFGRYQPQHF. The CDR3 region has the DNA TGTGCCAGCAGTTTCGGACGGTATCAGCCCCAGCATTTT.

The chain recombines TRBV9 with TRBJ1-1; D is undetermined. Germline CDR1 is SGDLS and CDR2 is YYNGEE. Trimming shortened V by 0 bases and J by 2 bases, and 14 bases separated the two germline ends. This CDR3 spans 16 amino acids. The CDR3 DNA is TGTGCCAGCAGCGTAGCGCCGGGAGGGAAAAACACTGAAGCTTTCTTT. It specifies CASSVAPGGKNTEAFF.

The V call is TRBV4-3, the J call TRBJ1-1; 10 nucleotides line up with TRBD1. From germline, CDR1 is LGHNA and CDR2 YSLEER. CDR3 length: 17 amino acids. V trimming: 0 bases; J trimming: 6 bases; junction bases outside the gene matches: 10. This CDR3 is CASSQDDRDRGFSEAFF. In DNA form, the CDR3 reads TGCGCCAGCAGCCAAGATGACCGGGACAGGGGATTTTCTGAAGCTTTCTTT.

The chain links TRBV10-1 to TRBJ2-3; possible D gene TRBD2, 7 bases. Germline V gene lookup returns CDR1 WNHNN and CDR2 SYGVQD (reference sequence). The CDR3 runs to 16 residues. The germline V and J ends were trimmed by 0 bases and 2 bases, with 12 bases remaining between them. The CDR3 region has the DNA TGCGCCAGCAGTGAGTCGGGGGGGCGTCTCACAGATACGCAGTATTTT. Translation: CASSESGGRLTDTQYF.

In nucleotides, the CDR3 is TGCGCCAGCAGCTTGAGCCCCCAAGAGACCCAGTACTTC. This codes for CASSLSPQETQYF. The chain employs TRBV5-1 and TRBJ2-5; no clear D. In germline, CDR1 is SGHRS, CDR2 YFSETQ. The CDR3 length is 13 residues. V gave up 1 base and J gave up 1 base, with 5 bases separating them. Using reference TRBV5-1 and TRBJ2-5 for the parts outside the CDR3, the full variable domain is KAGVTQTPRYLIKTRGQQVTLSCSPISGHRSVSWYQQTPGQGLQFLFEYFSETQRNKGNFPGRFSGRQFSNSRSEMNVSTLELGDSALYLCASSLSPQETQYFGPGTRLLVL.

This chain joins TRBV19 and TRBJ2-1; 8 bases line up with TRBD2. Germline CDR1 is LNHDA and CDR2 is SQIVND (reference sequence). There are 16 residues in the CDR3. V was pared by 1 base and J by 4 bases, with 6 bases of the junction left unmatched. The CDR3 bases are TGTGCCAGTAGTATAGGGGTCGGGGGGGGTTACAATGAGCAGTTCTTC. It is translated as CASSIGVGGGYNEQFF.

This chain links TRBV7-2 with TRBJ2-1; D is perhaps TRBD2 (6 bases). The germline V and J ends were trimmed by 7 bases and 3 bases, with 13 bases remaining between them. The CDR3 covers 14 residues. Germline CDR1 is SGHTA and CDR2 is FQGNSA. CDR3 in amino acids: CASKQRAFYNEQFF. The DNA for the CDR3 is TGTGCCAGCAAACAGCGGGCGTTCTACAATGAGCAGTTCTTC.

The chain has TRBV7-9 and TRBJ2-2, with D possibly being TRBD2 (6 bases). Germline CDR1 SEHNR, CDR2 FQNEAQ (reference sequence). The ends were cut back, 1 base at V and 6 bases at J, with 9 bases in the middle. This CDR3 has 14 residues. CDR3 coding DNA: TGTGCCAGCAGCTTAGGACTAGATCCCGGGGAGCTGTTTTTT. Its translation: CASSLGLDPGELFF.

The chain joins TRBV13 to TRBJ2-1; TRBD1 matches at 10 bases. This CDR3 region has 18 residues. Trimming took 5 bases from V and 0 from J; bases not matched to a gene: 10. Germline V lookup: CDR1 PRHDT, CDR2 FYEKMQ (reference sequence). This CDR3 is CASSETGGPSVSYNEQFF. CDR3 sequence (DNA): TGTGCCAGCAGCGAGACAGGGGGCCCCTCCGTCTCCTACAATGAGCAGTTCTTC.

This clone has just one count. The J gene is TRBJ1-2, the V gene TRBV6-5, with a possible D match to TRBD1 (5 bases). V gave up 10 bases and J gave up 1 base, with 16 bases separating them. Germline-derived CDR1 and CDR2 are MNHEY and SVGAGI. The CDR3 length is 14 residues. The CDR3 sequence is CATIPSGGNYGYTF. The CDR3 DNA follows: TGTGCCACCATTCCTTCGGGGGGTAACTATGGCTACACCTTC.

The chain is built from TRBV27 and TRBJ1-5; 8 bases match TRBD1. Germline V gene data show CDR1 as MNHEY and CDR2 as SMNVEV (reference sequence). Losses at the gene ends were 5 bases for V and 3 bases for J; bases not matched to a gene: 9. The CDR3 is made up of 16 amino acids. As DNA, the CDR3 is TGTGCCAGCAGTGTCGGACAGGGCTTAGACAATCAGCCCCAGCATTTT. Amino acids: CASSVGQGLDNQPQHF.

This chain connects TRBV5-1 to TRBJ2-1; the match to TRBD2 covers 11 bases. CDR3 length: 15 amino acids. Germline V lookup: CDR1 SGHRS, CDR2 YFSETQ. The V gene end was trimmed by 3 bases and the J gene end by 6 bases; junction bases not matched to a gene: 5. CDR3 in amino acids: CASSSIAGGPNEQFF. The CDR3 bases are TGCGCCAGCAGCTCTATAGCGGGGGGGCCCAATGAGCAGTTCTTC.

CDR3 loop: CASSVVPFPPTGELFF. The CDR3 region has the DNA TGTGCCAGCAGCGTAGTACCCTTCCCACCGACCGGGGAGCTGTTTTTT. This chain uses TRBV9 with TRBJ2-2; D not resolved. Germline V gene sequence: CDR1 SGDLS, CDR2 YYNGEE. The CDR3 length is 16 residues. V was clipped by 0 bases and J by 5 bases, with 14 bases between them.